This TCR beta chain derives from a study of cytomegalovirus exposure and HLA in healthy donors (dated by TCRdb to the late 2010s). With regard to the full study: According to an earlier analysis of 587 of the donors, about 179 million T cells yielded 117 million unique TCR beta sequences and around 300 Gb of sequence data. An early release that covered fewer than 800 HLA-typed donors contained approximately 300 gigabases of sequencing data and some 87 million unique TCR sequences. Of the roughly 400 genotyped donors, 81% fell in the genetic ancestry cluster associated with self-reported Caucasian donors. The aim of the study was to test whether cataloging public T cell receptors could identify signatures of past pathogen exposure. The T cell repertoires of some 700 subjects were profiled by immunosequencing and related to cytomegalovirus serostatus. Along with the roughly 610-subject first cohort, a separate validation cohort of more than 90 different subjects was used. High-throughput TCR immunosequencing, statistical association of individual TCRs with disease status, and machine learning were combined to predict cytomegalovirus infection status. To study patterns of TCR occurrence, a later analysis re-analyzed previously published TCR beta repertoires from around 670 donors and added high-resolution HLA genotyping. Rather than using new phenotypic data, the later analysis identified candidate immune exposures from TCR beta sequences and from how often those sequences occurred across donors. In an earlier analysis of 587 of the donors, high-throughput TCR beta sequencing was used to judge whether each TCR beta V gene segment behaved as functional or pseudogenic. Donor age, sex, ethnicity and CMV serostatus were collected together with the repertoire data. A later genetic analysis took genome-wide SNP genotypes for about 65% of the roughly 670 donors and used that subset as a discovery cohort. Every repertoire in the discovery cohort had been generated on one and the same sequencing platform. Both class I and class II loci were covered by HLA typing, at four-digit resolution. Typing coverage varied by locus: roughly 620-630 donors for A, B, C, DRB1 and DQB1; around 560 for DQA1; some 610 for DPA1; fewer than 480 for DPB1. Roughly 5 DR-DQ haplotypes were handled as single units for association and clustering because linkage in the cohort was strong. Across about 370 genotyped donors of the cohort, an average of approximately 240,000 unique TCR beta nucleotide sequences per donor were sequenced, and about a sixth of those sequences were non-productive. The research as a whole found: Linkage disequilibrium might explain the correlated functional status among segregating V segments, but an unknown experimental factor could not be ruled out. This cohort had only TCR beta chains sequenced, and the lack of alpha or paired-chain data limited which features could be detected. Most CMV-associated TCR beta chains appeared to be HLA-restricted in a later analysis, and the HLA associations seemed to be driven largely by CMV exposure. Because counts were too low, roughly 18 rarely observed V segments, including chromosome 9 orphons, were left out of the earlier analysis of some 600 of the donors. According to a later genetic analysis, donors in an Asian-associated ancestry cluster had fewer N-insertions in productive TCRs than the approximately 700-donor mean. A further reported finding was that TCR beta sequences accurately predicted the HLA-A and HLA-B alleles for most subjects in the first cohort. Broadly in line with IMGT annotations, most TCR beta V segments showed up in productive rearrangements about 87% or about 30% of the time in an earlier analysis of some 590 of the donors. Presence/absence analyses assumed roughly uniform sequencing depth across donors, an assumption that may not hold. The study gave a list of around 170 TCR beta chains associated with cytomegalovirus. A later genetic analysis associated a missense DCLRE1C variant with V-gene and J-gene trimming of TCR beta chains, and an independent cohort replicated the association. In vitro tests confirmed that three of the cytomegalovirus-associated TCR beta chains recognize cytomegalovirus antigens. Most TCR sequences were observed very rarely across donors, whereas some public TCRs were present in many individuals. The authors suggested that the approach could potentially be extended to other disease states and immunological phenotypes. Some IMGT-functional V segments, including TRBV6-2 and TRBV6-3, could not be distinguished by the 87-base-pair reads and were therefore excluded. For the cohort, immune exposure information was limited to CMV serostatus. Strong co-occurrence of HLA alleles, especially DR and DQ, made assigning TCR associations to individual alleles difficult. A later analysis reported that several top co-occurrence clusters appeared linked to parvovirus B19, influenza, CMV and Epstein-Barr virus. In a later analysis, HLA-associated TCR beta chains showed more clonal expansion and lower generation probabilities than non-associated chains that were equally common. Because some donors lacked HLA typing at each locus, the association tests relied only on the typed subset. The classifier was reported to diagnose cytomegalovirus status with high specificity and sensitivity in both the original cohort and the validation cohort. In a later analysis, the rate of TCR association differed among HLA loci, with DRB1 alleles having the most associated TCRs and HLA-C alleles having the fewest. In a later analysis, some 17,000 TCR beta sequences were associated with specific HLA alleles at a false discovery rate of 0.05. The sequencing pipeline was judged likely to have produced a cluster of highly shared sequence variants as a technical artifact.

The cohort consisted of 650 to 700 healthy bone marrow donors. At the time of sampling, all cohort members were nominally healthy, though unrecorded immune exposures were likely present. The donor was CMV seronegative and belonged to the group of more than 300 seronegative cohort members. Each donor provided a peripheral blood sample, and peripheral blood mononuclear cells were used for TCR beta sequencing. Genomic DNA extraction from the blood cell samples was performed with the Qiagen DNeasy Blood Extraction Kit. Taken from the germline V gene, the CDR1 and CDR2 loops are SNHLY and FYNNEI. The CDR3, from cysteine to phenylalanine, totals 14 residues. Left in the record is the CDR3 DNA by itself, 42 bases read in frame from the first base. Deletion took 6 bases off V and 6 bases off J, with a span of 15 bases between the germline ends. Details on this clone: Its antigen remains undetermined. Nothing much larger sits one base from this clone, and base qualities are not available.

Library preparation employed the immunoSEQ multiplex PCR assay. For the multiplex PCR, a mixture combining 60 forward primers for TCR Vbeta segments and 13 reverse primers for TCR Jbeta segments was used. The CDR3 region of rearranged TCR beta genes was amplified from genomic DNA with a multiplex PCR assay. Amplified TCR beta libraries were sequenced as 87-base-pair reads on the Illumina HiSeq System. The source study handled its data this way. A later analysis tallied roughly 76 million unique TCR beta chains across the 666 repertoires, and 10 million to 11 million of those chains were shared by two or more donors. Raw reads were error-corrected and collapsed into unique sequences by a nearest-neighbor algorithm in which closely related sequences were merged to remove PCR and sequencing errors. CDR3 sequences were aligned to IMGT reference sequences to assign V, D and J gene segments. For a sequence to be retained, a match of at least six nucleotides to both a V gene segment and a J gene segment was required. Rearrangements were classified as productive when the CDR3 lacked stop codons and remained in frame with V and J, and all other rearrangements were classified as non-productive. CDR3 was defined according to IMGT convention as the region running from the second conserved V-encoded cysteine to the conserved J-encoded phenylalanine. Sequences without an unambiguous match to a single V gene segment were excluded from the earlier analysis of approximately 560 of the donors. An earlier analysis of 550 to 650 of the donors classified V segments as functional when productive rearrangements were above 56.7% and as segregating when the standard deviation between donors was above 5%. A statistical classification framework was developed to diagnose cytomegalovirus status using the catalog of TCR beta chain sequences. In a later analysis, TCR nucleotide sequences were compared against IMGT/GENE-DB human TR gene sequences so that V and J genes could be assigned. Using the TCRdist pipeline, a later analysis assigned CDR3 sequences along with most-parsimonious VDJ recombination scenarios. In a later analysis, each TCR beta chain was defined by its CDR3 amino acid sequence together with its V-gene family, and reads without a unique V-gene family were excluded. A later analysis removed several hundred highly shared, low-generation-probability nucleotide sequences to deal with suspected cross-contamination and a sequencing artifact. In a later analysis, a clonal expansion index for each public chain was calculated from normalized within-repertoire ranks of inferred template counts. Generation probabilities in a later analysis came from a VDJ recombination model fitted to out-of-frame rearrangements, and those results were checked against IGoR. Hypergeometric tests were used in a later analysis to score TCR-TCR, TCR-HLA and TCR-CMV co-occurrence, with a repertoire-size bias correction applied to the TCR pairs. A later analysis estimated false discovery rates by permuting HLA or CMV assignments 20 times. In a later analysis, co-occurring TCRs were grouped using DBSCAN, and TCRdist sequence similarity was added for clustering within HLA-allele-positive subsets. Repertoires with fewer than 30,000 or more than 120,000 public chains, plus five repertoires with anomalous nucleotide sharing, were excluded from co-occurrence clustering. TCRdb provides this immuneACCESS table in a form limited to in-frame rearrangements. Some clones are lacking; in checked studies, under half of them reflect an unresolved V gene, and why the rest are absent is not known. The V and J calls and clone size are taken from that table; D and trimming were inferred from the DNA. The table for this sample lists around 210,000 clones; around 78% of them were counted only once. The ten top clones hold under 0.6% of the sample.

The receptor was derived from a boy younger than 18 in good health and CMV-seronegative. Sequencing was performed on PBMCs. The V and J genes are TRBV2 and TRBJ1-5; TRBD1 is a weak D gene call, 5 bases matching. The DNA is TGTGCCAGCAGACTCACAGGATTTGGTCAGCCCCAGCATTTT. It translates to CASRLTGFGQPQHF.